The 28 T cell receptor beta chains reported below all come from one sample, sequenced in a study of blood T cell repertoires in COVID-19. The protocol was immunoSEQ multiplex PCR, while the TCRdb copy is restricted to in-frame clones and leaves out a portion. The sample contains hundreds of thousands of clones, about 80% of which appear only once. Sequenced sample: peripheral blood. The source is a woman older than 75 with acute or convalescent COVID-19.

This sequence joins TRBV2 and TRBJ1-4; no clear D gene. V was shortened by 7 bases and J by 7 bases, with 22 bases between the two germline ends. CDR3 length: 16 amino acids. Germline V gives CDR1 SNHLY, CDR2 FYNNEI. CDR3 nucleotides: TGTGCCAGCACGAGAACAGACCCGGAGGGCAGTGAAAAACTGTTTTTT. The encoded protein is CASTRTDPEGSEKLFF. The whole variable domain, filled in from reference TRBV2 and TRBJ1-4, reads EPEVTQTPSHQVTQMGQEVILRCVPISNHLYFYWYRQILGQKVEFLVSFYNNEISEKSEIFDDQFSVERPDGSNFTLKIRSTKLEDSAMYFCASTRTDPEGSEKLFFGSGTQLSVL.

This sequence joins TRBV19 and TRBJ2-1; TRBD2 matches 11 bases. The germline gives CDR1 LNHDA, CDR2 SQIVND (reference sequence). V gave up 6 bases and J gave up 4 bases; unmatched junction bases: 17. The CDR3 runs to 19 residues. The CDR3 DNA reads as TGTGCCAGTAGCCCTAACCCTCGACTAGCGGGAAATAGTTACAATGAGCAGTTCTTC. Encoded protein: CASSPNPRLAGNSYNEQFF.

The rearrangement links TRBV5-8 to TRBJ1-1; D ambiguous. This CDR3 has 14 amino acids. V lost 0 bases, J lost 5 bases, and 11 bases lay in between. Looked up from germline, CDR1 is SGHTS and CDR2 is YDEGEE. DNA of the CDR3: TGTGCCAGCAGCTTGGATTCAGGAGGAACTGAAGCTTTCTTT. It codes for CASSLDSGGTEAFF. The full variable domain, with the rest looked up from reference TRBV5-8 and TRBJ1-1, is EAGVTQSPTHLIKTRGQQATLRCSPISGHTSVYWYQQALGLGLQFLLWYDEGEERNRGNFPPRFSGRQFPNYSSELNVNALELEDSALYLCASSLDSGGTEAFFGQGTRLTVV.

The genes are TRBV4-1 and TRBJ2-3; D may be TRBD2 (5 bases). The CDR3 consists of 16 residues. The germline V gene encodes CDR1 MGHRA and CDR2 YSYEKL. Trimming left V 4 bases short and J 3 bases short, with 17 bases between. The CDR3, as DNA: TGCGCCAGCAGCCGAACTGGGAGTGGGTGGACAGATACGCAGTATTTT. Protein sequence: CASSRTGSGWTDTQYF.

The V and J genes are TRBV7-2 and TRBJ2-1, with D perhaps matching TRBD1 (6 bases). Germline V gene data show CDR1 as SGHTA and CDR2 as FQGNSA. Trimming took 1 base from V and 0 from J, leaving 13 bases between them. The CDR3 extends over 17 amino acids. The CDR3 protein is CASSLVPTGSSYNEQFF. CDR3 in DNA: TGTGCCAGCAGCTTAGTCCCGACAGGAAGCTCCTACAATGAGCAGTTCTTC.

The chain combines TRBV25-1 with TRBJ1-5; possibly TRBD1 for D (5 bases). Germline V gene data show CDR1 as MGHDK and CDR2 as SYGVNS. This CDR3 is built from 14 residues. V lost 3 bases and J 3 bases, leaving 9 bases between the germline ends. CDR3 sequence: CASSEGGFNQPQHF. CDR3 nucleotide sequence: TGTGCCAGCAGTGAGGGGGGGTTCAATCAGCCCCAGCATTTT.

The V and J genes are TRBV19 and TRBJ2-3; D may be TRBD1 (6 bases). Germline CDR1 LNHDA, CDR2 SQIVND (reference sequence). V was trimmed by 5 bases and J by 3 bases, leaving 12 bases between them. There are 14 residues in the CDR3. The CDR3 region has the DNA TGTGCCAGTAGTCTTTATACAGGGACAGATACGCAGTATTTT. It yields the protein CASSLYTGTDTQYF.

This chain's CDR3 is CASSLRQDSTEAFF. In DNA form, the CDR3 reads TGTGCCAGCAGTTTGCGACAGGACAGCACTGAAGCTTTCTTT. The chain recombines TRBV28 with TRBJ1-1, with D possibly TRBD1 on 6 matching bases. Trimming cost V 3 bases and J 4 bases, with 12 bases left between them. This CDR3 spans 14 amino acids. Germline loops: CDR1 MDHEN, CDR2 SYDVKM.

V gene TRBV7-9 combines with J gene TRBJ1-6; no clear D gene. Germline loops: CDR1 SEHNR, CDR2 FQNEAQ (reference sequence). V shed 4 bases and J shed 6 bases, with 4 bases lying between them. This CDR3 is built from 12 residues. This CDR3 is CASSSINSPLHF. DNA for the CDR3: TGTGCCAGCAGCTCAATTAATTCACCCCTCCACTTT.

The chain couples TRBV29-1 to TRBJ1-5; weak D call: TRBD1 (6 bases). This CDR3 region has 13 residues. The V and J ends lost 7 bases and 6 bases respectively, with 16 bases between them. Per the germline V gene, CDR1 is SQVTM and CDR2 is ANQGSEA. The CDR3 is CSAATGESQPQHF. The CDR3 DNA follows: TGCAGCGCCGCGACAGGAGAGAGTCAGCCCCAGCATTTT.

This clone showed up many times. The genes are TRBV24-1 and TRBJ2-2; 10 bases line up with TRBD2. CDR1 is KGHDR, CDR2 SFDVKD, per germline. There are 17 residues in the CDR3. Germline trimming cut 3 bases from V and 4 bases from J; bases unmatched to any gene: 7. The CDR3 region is CATSDSGRAWGTGELFF. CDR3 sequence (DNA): TGTGCCACCAGTGATAGCGGGAGGGCCTGGGGCACCGGGGAGCTGTTTTTT.

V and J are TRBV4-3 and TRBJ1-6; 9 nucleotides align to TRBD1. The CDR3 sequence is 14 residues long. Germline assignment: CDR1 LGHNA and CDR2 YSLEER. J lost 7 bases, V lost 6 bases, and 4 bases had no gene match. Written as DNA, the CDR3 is TGCGCCAGCAGTCCGGGACAGGGCAATTCACCCCTCCACTTT. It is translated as CASSPGQGNSPLHF.

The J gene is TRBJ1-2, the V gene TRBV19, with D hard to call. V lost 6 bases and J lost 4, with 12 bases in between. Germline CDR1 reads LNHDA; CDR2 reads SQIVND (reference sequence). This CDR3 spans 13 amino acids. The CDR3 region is CASRKDRGYGYTF. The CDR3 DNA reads TGTGCCAGTAGAAAGGATCGGGGCTATGGCTACACCTTC.

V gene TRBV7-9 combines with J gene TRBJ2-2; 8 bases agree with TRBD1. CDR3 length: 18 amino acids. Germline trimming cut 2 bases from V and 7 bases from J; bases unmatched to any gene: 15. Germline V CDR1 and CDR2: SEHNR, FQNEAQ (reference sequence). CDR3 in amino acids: CASSLNTQGERRSGELFF. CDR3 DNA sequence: TGTGCCAGCAGCTTAAATACACAGGGGGAAAGACGGAGCGGGGAGCTGTTTTTT.

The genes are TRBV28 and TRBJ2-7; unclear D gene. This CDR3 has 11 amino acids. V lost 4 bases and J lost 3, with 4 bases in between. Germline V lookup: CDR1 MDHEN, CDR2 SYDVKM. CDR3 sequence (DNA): TGTGCCAGCAGTTCCCTCTACGAGCAGTACTTC. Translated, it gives CASSSLYEQYF.

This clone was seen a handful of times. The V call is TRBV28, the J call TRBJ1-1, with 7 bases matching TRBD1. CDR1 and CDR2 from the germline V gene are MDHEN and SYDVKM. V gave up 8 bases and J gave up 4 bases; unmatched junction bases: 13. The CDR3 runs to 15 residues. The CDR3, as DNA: TGTGCCAGCGTCCCCTTTGGGACAGTGGGCACTGAAGCTTTCTTT. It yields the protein CASVPFGTVGTEAFF. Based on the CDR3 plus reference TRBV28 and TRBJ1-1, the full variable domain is DVKVTQSSRYLVKRTGEKVFLECVQDMDHENMFWYRQDPGLGLRLIYFSYDVKMKEKGDIPEGYSVSREKKERFSLILESASTNQTSMYLCASVPFGTVGTEAFFGQGTRLTVV.

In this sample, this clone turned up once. The CDR3 reads CASSLGRLAGVDPGELFF. The CDR3 DNA reads TGTGCCAGCAGCTTAGGACGACTAGCGGGAGTCGACCCCGGGGAGCTGTTTTTT. The chain uses TRBV7-6 and TRBJ2-2; TRBD2 matches at 12 bases. Germline V CDR1 and CDR2: SGHVS, FNYEAQ. V gave up 1 base and J gave up 6 bases; unmatched junction bases: 9. There are 18 residues in the CDR3.

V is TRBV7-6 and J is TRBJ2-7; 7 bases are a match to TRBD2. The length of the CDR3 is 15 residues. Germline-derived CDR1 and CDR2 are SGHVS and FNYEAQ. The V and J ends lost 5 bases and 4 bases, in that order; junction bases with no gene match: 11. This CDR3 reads CASSLLVGRGYEQYF. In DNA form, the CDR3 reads TGTGCCAGCAGCCTCTTGGTGGGGCGGGGGTACGAGCAGTACTTC. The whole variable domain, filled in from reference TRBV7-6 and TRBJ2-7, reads GAGVSQSPRYKVTKRGQDVALRCDPISGHVSLYWYRQALGQGPEFLTYFNYEAQQDKSGLPNDRFSAERPEGSISTLTIQRTEQRDSAMYRCASSLLVGRGYEQYFGPGTRLTVT.

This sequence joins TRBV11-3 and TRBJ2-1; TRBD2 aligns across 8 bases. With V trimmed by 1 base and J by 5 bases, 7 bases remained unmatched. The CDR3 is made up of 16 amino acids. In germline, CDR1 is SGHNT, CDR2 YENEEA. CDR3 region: CASSLVGSGSHNEQFF. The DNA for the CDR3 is TGTGCCAGCAGCTTAGTTGGCAGCGGGAGCCACAATGAGCAGTTCTTC.

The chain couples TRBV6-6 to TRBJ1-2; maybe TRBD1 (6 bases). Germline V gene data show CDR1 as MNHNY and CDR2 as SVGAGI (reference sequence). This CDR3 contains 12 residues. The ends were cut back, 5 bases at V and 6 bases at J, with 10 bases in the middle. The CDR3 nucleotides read TGTGCCAGCAGTCCAAACAGGGATGGCTACACCTTC. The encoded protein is CASSPNRDGYTF.

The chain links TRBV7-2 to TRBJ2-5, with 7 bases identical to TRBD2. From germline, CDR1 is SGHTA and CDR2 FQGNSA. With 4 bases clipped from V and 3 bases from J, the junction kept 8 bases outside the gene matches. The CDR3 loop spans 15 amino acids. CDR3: CASSSGSGTEETQYF. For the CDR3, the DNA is TGTGCCAGCAGCTCTGGCAGCGGGACCGAAGAGACCCAGTACTTC.

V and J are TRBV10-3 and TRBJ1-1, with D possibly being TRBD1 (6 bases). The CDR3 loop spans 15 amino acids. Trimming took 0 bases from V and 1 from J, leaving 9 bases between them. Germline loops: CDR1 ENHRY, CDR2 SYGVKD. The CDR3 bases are TGTGCCATCAGTGAGTCAAAAGGGGGGAACACTGAAGCTTTCTTT. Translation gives CAISESKGGNTEAFF.

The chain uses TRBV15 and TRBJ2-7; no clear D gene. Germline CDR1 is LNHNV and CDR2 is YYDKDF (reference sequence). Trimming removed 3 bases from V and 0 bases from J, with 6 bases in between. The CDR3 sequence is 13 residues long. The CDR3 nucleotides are TGTGCCACCAGCAGGGGCAACTCCTACGAGCAGTACTTC. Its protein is CATSRGNSYEQYF.

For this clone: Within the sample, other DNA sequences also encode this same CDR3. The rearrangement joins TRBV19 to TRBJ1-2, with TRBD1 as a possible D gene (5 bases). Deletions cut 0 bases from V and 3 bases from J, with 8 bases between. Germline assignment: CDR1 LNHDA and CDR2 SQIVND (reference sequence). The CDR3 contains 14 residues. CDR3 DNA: TGTGCCAGTAGTATAGATCCAGGGTACTATGGCTACACCTTC. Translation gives CASSIDPGYYGYTF.

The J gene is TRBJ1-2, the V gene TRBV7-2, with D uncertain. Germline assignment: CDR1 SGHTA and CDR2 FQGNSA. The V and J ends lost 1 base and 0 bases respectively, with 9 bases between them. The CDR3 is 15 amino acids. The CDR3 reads CASSLDTTTNYGYTF. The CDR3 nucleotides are TGTGCCAGCAGCTTAGACACCACGACTAACTATGGCTACACCTTC.

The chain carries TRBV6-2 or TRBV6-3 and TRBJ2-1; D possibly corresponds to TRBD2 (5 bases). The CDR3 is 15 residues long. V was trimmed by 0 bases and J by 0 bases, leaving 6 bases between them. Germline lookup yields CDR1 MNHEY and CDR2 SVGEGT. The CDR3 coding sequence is TGTGCCAGCAGTTACTCGGAGGTCTCCTACAATGAGCAGTTCTTC. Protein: CASSYSEVSYNEQFF.

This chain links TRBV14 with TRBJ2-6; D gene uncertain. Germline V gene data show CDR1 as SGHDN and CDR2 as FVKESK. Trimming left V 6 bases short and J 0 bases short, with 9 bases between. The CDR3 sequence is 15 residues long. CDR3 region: CASSHSSSGANVLTF. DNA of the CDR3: TGTGCCAGCAGTCACAGCAGCTCTGGGGCCAACGTCCTGACTTTC.

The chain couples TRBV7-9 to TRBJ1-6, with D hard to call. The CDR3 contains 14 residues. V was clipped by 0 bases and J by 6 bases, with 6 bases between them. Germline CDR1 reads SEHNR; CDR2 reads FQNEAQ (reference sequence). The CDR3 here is CASSLAQLNSPLHF. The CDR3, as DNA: TGTGCCAGCAGCTTAGCACAGCTTAATTCACCCCTCCACTTT.